The 21 T cell receptor beta chains below come from one sample, sequenced in a study of post-analysis software for immune sequencing data. Presence of unique molecular identifiers characterized the TCR beta cDNA libraries. A single record per CDR3 protein comes from TCRdb applying MiXCR to the PCR reads. The repertoire holds 350,000 to 450,000 distinct CDR3 sequences, with less than 40% as singletons. These receptors lack a known antigen. Study-wide findings and caveats: Controls had lower frequencies than patients of five or six TRBV segments, which included TRBV5-6, TRBV5-1 and TRBV20-1.

Material for sequencing was blood. The receptor set was obtained from a girl aged 2 to 10 with multiple sclerosis.

This clonotype was seen only a few times. The gene calls are TRBV4-1 and TRBJ1-2; D remains ambiguous. The V and J ends lost 5 bases and 4 bases respectively, with 11 bases between them. Germline V gives CDR1 MGHRA, CDR2 YSYEKL. This CDR3 contains 13 residues. CDR3: CASSGKASYGYTF. The CDR3 region has the DNA TGCGCCAGCAGCGGTAAGGCGAGCTATGGCTACACCTTC.

The rearrangement links TRBV4-1 to TRBJ2-1; no definite D call. CDR1 is MGHRA and CDR2 is YSYEKL in the germline V gene. V was shortened by 1 base and J by 4 bases, with 14 bases between the two germline ends. The CDR3 totals 16 residues. CDR3 region: CASSQVGKKLYNEQFF. The CDR3 DNA is TGCGCCAGCAGCCAAGTGGGCAAGAAGTTGTACAATGAGCAGTTCTTC.

The chain recombines TRBV5-6 with TRBJ2-5, with no clear D. The CDR3 has 13 amino acids. Between the trimmed V and J ends, which lost 1 base and 5 bases, there was a span of 9 bases. CDR1 is SGHDT and CDR2 is YYEEEE in the germline V gene. In DNA, the CDR3 is TGTGCCAGCAGCTTGATCGCGAAGGAGACCCAGTACTTC. Protein sequence: CASSLIAKETQYF. The variable domain in full, completed from reference TRBV5-6 and TRBJ2-5, reads DAGVTQSPTHLIKTRGQQVTLRCSPKSGHDTVSWYQQALGQGPQFIFQYYEEEERQRGNFPDRFSGHQFPNYSSELNVNALLLGDSALYLCASSLIAKETQYFGPGTRLLVL.

This clonotype was detected a few times. The rearrangement links TRBV24-1 to TRBJ2-5, with 7 nucleotides matching TRBD1. J gave up 3 bases and V 3 bases, and 9 bases lay outside the gene matches. CDR3 length: 16 residues. Germline V gene sequence: CDR1 KGHDR, CDR2 SFDVKD. CDR3 residues: CATSDPPGTAKETQYF. The CDR3 bases are TGTGCCACCAGTGATCCCCCCGGGACAGCAAAAGAGACCCAGTACTTC.

This sequence joins TRBV4-1 and TRBJ2-7; 8 bases agree with TRBD1. The trim removed 1 base at V and 4 bases at J, leaving 6 bases unmatched. Looked up from germline, CDR1 is MGHRA and CDR2 is YSYEKL. The length of the CDR3 is 15 residues. CDR3 nucleotides: TGCGCCAGCAGCCAAGGGGTGACAGGGGAGTACGAGCAGTACTTC. This encodes CASSQGVTGEYEQYF.

The chain couples TRBV24-1 to TRBJ2-1; possibly TRBD1 for D (6 bases). With 5 bases removed from V and 6 bases from J, the gap between germline ends came to 16 bases. This CDR3 has 15 amino acids. CDR1 is KGHDR, CDR2 SFDVKD, per germline. The CDR3 sequence is CATSGRRGAVNEQFF. In nucleotides, the CDR3 is TGTGCCACCAGTGGCCGCAGGGGAGCGGTCAATGAGCAGTTCTTC.

The J gene is TRBJ1-2, the V gene TRBV10-3; D ambiguous. The V end lost 4 bases, the J end lost 0 bases, and 15 bases lay between the germline ends. This CDR3 contains 16 residues. The germline CDR1 and CDR2 sequences are ENHRY and SYGVKD. This CDR3 is CAISGSMSKTNYGYTF. The CDR3 region has the DNA TGTGCCATCAGTGGGTCGATGTCCAAAACTAACTATGGCTACACCTTC.

This clonotype has only a few counts. The rearrangement joins TRBV13 to TRBJ1-2; TRBD1 is a possible D gene (6 bases). Germline values: CDR1 PRHDT, CDR2 FYEKMQ (reference sequence). V lost 3 bases to trimming and J lost 6 bases, with 17 bases between them. The CDR3 is 15 amino acids. The CDR3 loop reads CASSLALWGAHGYTF. The CDR3 region has the DNA TGTGCCAGCAGCTTGGCTCTTTGGGGGGCCCATGGCTACACCTTC.

The J gene is TRBJ2-5, the V gene TRBV28; unclear D gene. There are 13 residues in the CDR3. Deletions cut 3 bases from V and 6 bases from J, with 11 bases between. Germline V CDR1 and CDR2: MDHEN, SYDVKM. CDR3 sequence reads: CASSLIGKKTQYF. The CDR3 DNA sequence: TGTGCCAGCAGTTTGATAGGGAAAAAGACCCAGTACTTC.

The chain employs TRBV2 and TRBJ1-2; possibly TRBD1 for D (5 bases). The germline V gene encodes CDR1 SNHLY and CDR2 FYNNEI. Trimming left V 6 bases short and J 6 bases short, with 14 bases between. The CDR3 has 13 residues. The chain's CDR3 is CASRLLQGHGYTF. CDR3 coding DNA: TGTGCCAGCAGACTCCTCCAGGGACATGGCTACACCTTC.

The J gene is TRBJ2-7, the V gene TRBV5-1; unclear D gene. Between the trimmed V and J ends, which lost 7 bases and 5 bases, there was a span of 4 bases. The CDR3 sequence is 9 residues long. CDR1 and CDR2 (germline): SGHRS, YFSETQ. In nucleotides, the CDR3 is TGCGCCAGCTACCACGAGCAGTACTTC. This translates into CASYHEQYF.

This chain connects TRBV29-1 to TRBJ2-1; D is perhaps TRBD1 (5 bases). The germline gives CDR1 SQVTM, CDR2 ANQGSEA. Trimming removed 8 bases at V and 5 bases at J, with 10 bases between. The CDR3 has 11 residues. The CDR3 loop reads CSFGRDNEQFF. Here the CDR3 DNA reads TGCAGCTTTGGCAGGGACAATGAGCAGTTCTTC.

This sequence joins TRBV5-1 and TRBJ2-7, with a possible D match to TRBD1 (6 bases). The CDR3 has 16 amino acids. V dropped 0 bases and J dropped 2 bases, with 15 bases sitting between them. Germline assignment: CDR1 SGHRS and CDR2 YFSETQ. CDR3 bases: TGCGCCAGCAGCTTGGGCCTGGGGGCGAATGCCTACGAGCAGTACTTC. Amino acids: CASSLGLGANAYEQYF.

The chain is built from TRBV11-2 and TRBJ1-4, with 8 positions matching TRBD1. The length of the CDR3 is 12 residues. Unmatched junction bases numbered 4, after V lost 5 bases and J lost 11 bases. Germline V gene lookup returns CDR1 SGHAT and CDR2 FQNNGV. The CDR3 protein is CASSVHRGKLFF. The CDR3 nucleotides are TGTGCCAGCAGCGTACACAGGGGGAAACTGTTTTTT.

V is TRBV28 and J is TRBJ1-5, with 7 bases fitting TRBD1. The CDR3 has 14 residues. Unmatched junction bases numbered 4, after V lost 3 bases and J lost 5 bases. CDR1 and CDR2 (germline): MDHEN, SYDVKM. The CDR3 coding sequence is TGTGCCAGCAGTTTTAGCAGGGGGGATCAGCCCCAGCATTTT. It is translated as CASSFSRGDQPQHF.

This clonotype has only one observation. The rearrangement uses TRBV24-1 and TRBJ2-3, with 9 bases aligning to TRBD2. The V segment lost 1 base and the J segment 5 bases; nucleotides outside the gene matches: 3. This CDR3 spans 15 amino acids. Germline assignment: CDR1 KGHDR and CDR2 SFDVKD. The CDR3, as DNA: TGTGCCACCAGTGATTTATCGCGGGGGGGAGATACGCAGTATTTT. This codes for CATSDLSRGGDTQYF.

This clonotype was seen only once. V usage is TRBV3-1 and J usage is TRBJ2-1; D remains unclear. The V gene's germline CDR1 is LGHDT and CDR2 YNNKEL (reference sequence). V lost 4 bases and J 5 bases, leaving 12 bases between the germline ends. The CDR3 loop spans 14 amino acids. The CDR3 region has the DNA TGTGCCAGCAGCCTCAGATCCCGAGACAATGAGCAGTTCTTC. This translates into CASSLRSRDNEQFF.

This clonotype was observed a few times. Written as DNA, the CDR3 is TGTGCCAGCAGTTTATCTTGGTTCCGGTGGGGAGACAATGAGCAGTTCTTC. This encodes CASSLSWFRWGDNEQFF. The chain employs TRBV28 and TRBJ2-1; perhaps TRBD2 as D (5 bases). CDR3 length: 17 amino acids. Germline CDR1 and CDR2: MDHEN and SYDVKM. The V and J ends lost 1 base and 5 bases respectively, with 18 bases between them.

This clonotype was counted between two and nine times. The genes are TRBV20-1 and TRBJ2-1; a possible D gene is TRBD1 (5 bases). The germline V gene encodes CDR1 DFQATT and CDR2 SNEGSKA (reference sequence). The CDR3 loop spans 14 amino acids. V lost 5 bases and J 7 bases, leaving 18 bases between the germline ends. CDR3 amino acids: CSARVLGVGNEQFF. CDR3 DNA: TGCAGTGCTCGCGTTCTAGGGGTGGGGAATGAGCAGTTCTTC.

This clonotype occurred once. V gene TRBV19 combines with J gene TRBJ2-4; D perhaps matches TRBD2 (5 bases). TRBJ2-7 explains the end of the DNA better; the J call may be wrong. Germline assignment: CDR1 LNHDA and CDR2 SQIVND (reference sequence). The CDR3 consists of 13 residues. The CDR3 sequence is CASSIFEGYEQYF. The CDR3 nucleotides are TGTGCCAGTAGTATCTTTGAGGGCTACGAGCAGTACTTC.

V gene TRBV28 combines with J gene TRBJ1-2; a possible D gene is TRBD1 (5 bases). Per the germline V gene, CDR1 is MDHEN and CDR2 is SYDVKM. V lost 6 bases to trimming and J lost 2 bases, with 19 bases between them. The CDR3 is 16 amino acids. In nucleotides, the CDR3 is TGTGCCAGCAGCCCCCCCCTTGGGGGGTTCAACTATGGCTACACCTTC. This gives the protein CASSPPLGGFNYGYTF.